The 18 T cell receptor beta chains in this list originate from one sample, sequenced in a study of blood T cell repertoires in COVID-19. Generated by immunoSEQ multiplex PCR, the TCRdb table keeps only in-frame clones and is missing some. The table lists fewer than 200,000 clones, 83% of them singletons. Input material: peripheral blood. These receptors originate from a human donor in a cohort sampled during active COVID-19.

The chain has TRBV5-6 and TRBJ1-2, with TRBD1 identical over 8 bases. CDR3 length: 16 residues. Trimming took 2 bases from V and 2 from J; bases not matched to a gene: 8. Germline V gives CDR1 SGHDT, CDR2 YYEEEE. The CDR3 sequence: CASSLGIRTGNYGYTF. The CDR3 coding sequence is TGTGCCAGCAGCTTAGGGATTCGGACAGGGAACTATGGCTACACCTTC.

This clone was observed a few times. DNA of the CDR3: TGTGCCACCAGTGGCAGGGTCCACGAGCAGTACTTC. Translated: CATSGRVHEQYF. This chain uses TRBV24-1 with TRBJ2-7; TRBD1 is a possible D gene (5 bases). The germline gives CDR1 KGHDR, CDR2 SFDVKD. The CDR3 sequence is 12 residues long. The V end lost 5 bases, the J end lost 5 bases, and 9 bases lay between the germline ends.

The chain links TRBV5-5 to TRBJ2-5, with 10 bases that match TRBD1. Germline lookup yields CDR1 SGHKS and CDR2 YYEKEE (reference sequence). CDR3 size: 18 residues. V lost 1 base, J lost 5 bases, and 14 bases stayed unmatched. CDR3 residues: CASSLLGPGQGRLETQYF. Here the CDR3 DNA reads TGTGCCAGCAGCTTGCTAGGCCCGGGACAGGGGCGTTTGGAGACCCAGTACTTC.

This rearrangement joins TRBV2 to TRBJ1-5; D possibly corresponds to TRBD1 (5 bases). The CDR3 covers 15 residues. V lost 4 bases and J lost 3, with 13 bases in between. CDR1 and CDR2 from the germline V gene are SNHLY and FYNNEI. In DNA, the CDR3 is TGTGCCAGCAGTGTGGACTACAGGATCAATCAGCCCCAGCATTTT. It codes for CASSVDYRINQPQHF. The variable domain in full, completed from reference TRBV2 and TRBJ1-5, reads EPEVTQTPSHQVTQMGQEVILRCVPISNHLYFYWYRQILGQKVEFLVSFYNNEISEKSEIFDDQFSVERPDGSNFTLKIRSTKLEDSAMYFCASSVDYRINQPQHFGDGTRLSIL.

The chain couples TRBV15 to TRBJ1-6; D might be TRBD1 (5 bases). Germline V gene lookup returns CDR1 LNHNV and CDR2 YYDKDF (reference sequence). There are 16 residues in the CDR3. The V and J ends lost 0 bases and 7 bases respectively, with 13 bases between them. In nucleotides, the CDR3 is TGTGCCACCAGCAGAGAAAGGGGCAGGACAAATTCACCCCTCCACTTT. Translated: CATSRERGRTNSPLHF.

This chain joins TRBV18 and TRBJ2-7; possibly TRBD2 for D (5 bases). The CDR3 contains 14 residues. Germline assignment: CDR1 KGHSH and CDR2 LQKENI. V was pared by 3 bases and J by 0 bases, with 9 bases between. CDR3 amino acids: CASSPSSTSYEQYF. The CDR3 DNA reads as TGTGCCAGCTCACCTTCTAGCACCTCCTACGAGCAGTACTTC.

This clone has only one observation. The V gene is TRBV4-3, the J gene TRBJ1-2; 9 bases align to TRBD1. V trimming: 4 bases; J trimming: 3 bases; junction bases outside the gene matches: 6. CDR1 is LGHNA, CDR2 YSLEER, per germline. This CDR3 has 15 amino acids. The CDR3 nucleotides read TGCGCCAGCAGCCCCCGGGACAGGGATTACTATGGCTACACCTTC. Translated: CASSPRDRDYYGYTF.

A note on this clone: The sample has other DNA sequences that encode this CDR3 too. The V call is TRBV9, the J call TRBJ2-6, with D unclear. CDR3 length: 16 amino acids. Trimming cost V 2 bases and J 0 bases, with 9 bases left between them. The V gene's germline CDR1 is SGDLS and CDR2 YYNGEE. The CDR3 DNA follows: TGTGCCAGCAGCGTGCCAGGCAGCTCTGGGGCCAACGTCCTGACTTTC. Residues: CASSVPGSSGANVLTF.

The CDR3 DNA sequence: TGTGCCAGCAGCCATACACTAGATGAAAAACTGTTTTTT. Protein sequence: CASSHTLDEKLFF. V is TRBV13 and J is TRBJ1-4; D not resolved. Per the germline V gene, CDR1 is PRHDT and CDR2 is FYEKMQ (reference sequence). This CDR3 comprises 13 residues. V shed 5 bases and J shed 6 bases, with 10 bases lying between them. The whole variable domain, filled in from reference TRBV13 and TRBJ1-4, reads AAGVIQSPRHLIKEKRETATLKCYPIPRHDTVYWYQQGPGQDPQFLISFYEKMQSDKGSIPDRFSAQQFSDYHSELNMSSLELGDSALYFCASSHTLDEKLFFGSGTQLSVL.

This clone was seen only once. The chain carries TRBV5-1 and TRBJ1-6; maybe TRBD1 (6 bases). This CDR3 has 15 amino acids. Germline V gene lookup returns CDR1 SGHRS and CDR2 YFSETQ. Trimming left V 0 bases short and J 7 bases short, with 11 bases between. Here the CDR3 DNA reads TGCGCCAGCAGCTTGGGGGGGCAGCCAAATTCACCCCTCCACTTT. Amino acids: CASSLGGQPNSPLHF. Based on the CDR3 plus reference TRBV5-1 and TRBJ1-6, the full variable domain is KAGVTQTPRYLIKTRGQQVTLSCSPISGHRSVSWYQQTPGQGLQFLFEYFSETQRNKGNFPGRFSGRQFSNSRSEMNVSTLELGDSALYLCASSLGGQPNSPLHFGNGTRLTVT.

The chain couples TRBV4-1 to TRBJ1-2, with D hard to call. The CDR3 has 15 residues. Germline V gives CDR1 MGHRA, CDR2 YSYEKL. Trimming pared 1 base from V and 8 bases from J, leaving 17 bases between. CDR3 sequence (DNA): TGCGCCAGCAGCCAAGTTGCCGCGGGGTTCAGCGGCTACACCTTC. It is translated as CASSQVAAGFSGYTF.

This chain uses TRBV6-1 with TRBJ2-5; 7 nucleotides align to TRBD2. With V trimmed by 3 bases and J by 5 bases, 9 bases remained unmatched. This CDR3 spans 15 amino acids. In germline, CDR1 is MNHNS, CDR2 SASEGT. The CDR3 DNA reads as TGTGCCAGCAGTGAGGGGAGGGAGGGATGGGAGACCCAGTACTTC. It translates to CASSEGREGWETQYF.

The chain links TRBV14 to TRBJ2-2; D unresolved. The V end lost 4 bases, the J end lost 7 bases, and 16 bases lay between the germline ends. The CDR3 has 15 amino acids. Germline V gene lookup returns CDR1 SGHDN and CDR2 FVKESK. The CDR3 bases are TGTGCCAGCAGCCCTAAAGAACGGTCCCACGGGGAGCTGTTTTTT. This translates into CASSPKERSHGELFF.

The V gene is TRBV4-1, the J gene TRBJ2-4, with D possibly TRBD2 on 5 matching bases. Germline V lookup: CDR1 MGHRA, CDR2 YSYEKL. Trimming shortened V by 1 base and J by 0 bases, and 22 bases separated the two germline ends. The CDR3 length is 20 residues. In DNA form, the CDR3 reads TGCGCCAGCAGCCAAGGAACGGCCAGCGGAAGTCTCCTAGCCAAAAACATTCAGTACTTC. It is translated as CASSQGTASGSLLAKNIQYF.

The J gene is TRBJ2-1, the V gene TRBV6-6; possibly TRBD2 for D (6 bases). The CDR3 contains 16 residues. The germline CDR1 and CDR2 sequences are MNHNY and SVGAGI (reference sequence). V gave up 7 bases and J gave up 4 bases, with 20 bases separating them. As DNA, the CDR3 is TGTGCCAGCACCGGCCGGCGACTAGACCCTTACAATGAGCAGTTCTTC. Amino acids: CASTGRRLDPYNEQFF.

This clone was observed once. The CDR3 reads CASSFGRELEGEQYF. CDR3 coding DNA: TGTGCCAGCAGCTTTGGGCGGGAGTTGGAGGGCGAGCAGTACTTC. The V and J genes are TRBV12-1 and TRBJ2-7; TRBD2 is the table's D call, not checked against the DNA. TRBV12-1 is deemed a pseudogene. The CDR3 is made up of 15 amino acids.

V gene TRBV2 combines with J gene TRBJ1-6, with a weak D call TRBD1 (5 bases). The germline V and J ends were trimmed by 6 bases and 0 bases, with 9 bases remaining between them. The germline CDR1 and CDR2 sequences are SNHLY and FYNNEI. The CDR3 is 15 amino acids. DNA of the CDR3: TGTGCCAGCAGAGTAGACAGCTCCTATAATTCACCCCTCCACTTT. Protein sequence: CASRVDSSYNSPLHF. Complete variable domain (other parts from reference TRBV2 and TRBJ1-6): EPEVTQTPSHQVTQMGQEVILRCVPISNHLYFYWYRQILGQKVEFLVSFYNNEISEKSEIFDDQFSVERPDGSNFTLKIRSTKLEDSAMYFCASRVDSSYNSPLHFGNGTRLTVT.

The chain links TRBV5-5 to TRBJ2-4, with a tentative D call TRBD1 (5 bases). The V end was cut by 5 bases, the J end by 0 bases, with 9 bases between. CDR1 and CDR2 from the germline V gene are SGHKS and YYEKEE (reference sequence). There are 14 residues in the CDR3. CDR3 amino acids: CASSYQGAKNIQYF. The DNA of the CDR3 is TGTGCCAGCAGTTACCAGGGAGCCAAAAACATTCAGTACTTC.